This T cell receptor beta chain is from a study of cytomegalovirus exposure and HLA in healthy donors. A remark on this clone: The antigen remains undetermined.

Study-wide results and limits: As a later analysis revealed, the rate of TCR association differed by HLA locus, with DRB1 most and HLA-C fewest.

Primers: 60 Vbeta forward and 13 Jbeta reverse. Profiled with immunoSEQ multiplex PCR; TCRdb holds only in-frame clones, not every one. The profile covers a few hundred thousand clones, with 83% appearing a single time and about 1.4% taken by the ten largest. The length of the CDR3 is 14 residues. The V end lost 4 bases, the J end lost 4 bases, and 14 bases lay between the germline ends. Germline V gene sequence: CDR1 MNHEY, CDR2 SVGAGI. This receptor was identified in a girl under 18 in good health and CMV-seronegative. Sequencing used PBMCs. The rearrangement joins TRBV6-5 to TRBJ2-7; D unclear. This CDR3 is CASSSSWLGYEQYF. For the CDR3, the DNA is TGTGCCAGCAGTTCCTCGTGGCTAGGATACGAGCAGTACTTC.